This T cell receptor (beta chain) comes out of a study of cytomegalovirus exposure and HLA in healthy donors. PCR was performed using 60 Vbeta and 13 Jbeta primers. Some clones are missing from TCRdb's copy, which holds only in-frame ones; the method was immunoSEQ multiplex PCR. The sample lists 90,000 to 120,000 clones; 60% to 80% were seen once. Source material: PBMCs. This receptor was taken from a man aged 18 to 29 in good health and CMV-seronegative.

The DNA of the CDR3 is TGCGCCAGCAGCCCGAGCGTCCGGGACTCTGGAAACACCATATATTTT. Protein: CASSPSVRDSGNTIYF. V and J are TRBV5-1 and TRBJ1-3; no firm D call. Germline V CDR1 and CDR2: SGHRS, YFSETQ. This CDR3 spans 16 amino acids. Trimming took 4 bases from V and 0 from J, leaving 14 bases between them.